This section outlines one T cell receptor (beta chain) sequence together with its context. Its target is not known. The data stem from a study of CD4 T cells in relation to SARS-CoV-2 and coronaviruses. In the study overall: The HLA restriction of the shared crossreactive spike epitopes was mapped.

CD4+ T cells from unexposed donors were obtained before the COVID-19 pandemic (2011-2018). Naive and memory CD4+ T cells were separated from cryopreserved PBMCs. Overall study results and limits: Crossreactive clones expanded significantly less to SARS-CoV-2 than monoreactive clones.

Using immunoSEQ multiplex PCR, the repertoire was profiled, and TCRdb retains in-frame clones only, with some absent. The sample lists approximately 59,000 clones; about nine tenths were seen once. V was cut by 4 bases and J by 4 bases, with 12 bases left in between. Germline CDR1 and CDR2: SGHDT and YYEEEE. This CDR3 has 14 residues. The sequenced sample consisted of memory CD4+ T cells from PBMCs. The chain combines TRBV5-6 with TRBJ2-1; D unclear. The clonotype was recovered from a human donor in good health. Here the CDR3 reads CASSHIAIYNEQFF. The CDR3 coding sequence is TGTGCCAGCAGCCATATTGCTATATACAATGAGCAGTTCTTC.